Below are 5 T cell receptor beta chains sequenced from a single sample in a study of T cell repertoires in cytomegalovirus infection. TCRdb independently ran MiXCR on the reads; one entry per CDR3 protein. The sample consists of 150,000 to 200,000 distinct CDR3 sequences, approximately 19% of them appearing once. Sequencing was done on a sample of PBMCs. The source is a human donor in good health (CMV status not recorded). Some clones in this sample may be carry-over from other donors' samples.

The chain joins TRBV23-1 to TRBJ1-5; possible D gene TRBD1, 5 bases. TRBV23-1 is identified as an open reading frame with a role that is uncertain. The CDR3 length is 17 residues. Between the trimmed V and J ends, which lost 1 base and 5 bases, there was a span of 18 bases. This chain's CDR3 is CASSQCPGGRRHQPQHF. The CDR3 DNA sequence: TGCGCCAGCAGTCAATGCCCGGGGGGAAGGAGGCATCAGCCCCAGCATTTT.

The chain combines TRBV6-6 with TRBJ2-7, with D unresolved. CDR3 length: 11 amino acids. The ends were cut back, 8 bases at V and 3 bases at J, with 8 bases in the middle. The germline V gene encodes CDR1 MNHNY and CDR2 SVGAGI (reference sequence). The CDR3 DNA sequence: TGTGCCAGCCAGGAGCGCTACGAGCAGTACTTC. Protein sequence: CASQERYEQYF.

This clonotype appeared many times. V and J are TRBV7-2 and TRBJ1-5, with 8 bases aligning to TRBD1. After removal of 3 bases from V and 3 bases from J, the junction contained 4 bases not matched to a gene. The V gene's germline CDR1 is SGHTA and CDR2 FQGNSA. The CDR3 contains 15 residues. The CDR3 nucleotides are TGTGCCAGCAGCTTGGACAGGGCGGTCAATCAGCCCCAGCATTTT. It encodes CASSLDRAVNQPQHF. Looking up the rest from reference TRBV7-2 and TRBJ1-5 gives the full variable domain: GAGVSQSPSNKVTEKGKDVELRCDPISGHTALYWYRQSLGQGLEFLIYFQGNSAPDKSGLPSDRFSAERTGGSVSTLTIQRTQQEDSAVYLCASSLDRAVNQPQHFGDGTRLSIL.

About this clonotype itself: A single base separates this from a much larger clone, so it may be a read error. The CDR3, as DNA: TGTGCCAGCAGCTTAGCGCCTCGCGGGTTGAACAATGAGCAGTTCTTC. Its protein is CASSLAPRGLNNEQFF. V is TRBV7-2 and J is TRBJ2-1; possible D gene TRBD2, 5 bases. Germline CDR1 and CDR2: SGHTA and FQGNSA. This CDR3 has 16 residues. Trimming took off 0 bases at V and 5 bases at J, with 14 bases between the two ends.

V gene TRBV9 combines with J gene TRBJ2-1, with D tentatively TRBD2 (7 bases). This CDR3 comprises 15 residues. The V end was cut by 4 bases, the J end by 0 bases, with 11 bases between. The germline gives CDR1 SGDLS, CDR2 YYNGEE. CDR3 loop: CASSRGGPSYNEQFF. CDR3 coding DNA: TGTGCCAGCAGCAGGGGGGGACCCTCCTACAATGAGCAGTTCTTC.